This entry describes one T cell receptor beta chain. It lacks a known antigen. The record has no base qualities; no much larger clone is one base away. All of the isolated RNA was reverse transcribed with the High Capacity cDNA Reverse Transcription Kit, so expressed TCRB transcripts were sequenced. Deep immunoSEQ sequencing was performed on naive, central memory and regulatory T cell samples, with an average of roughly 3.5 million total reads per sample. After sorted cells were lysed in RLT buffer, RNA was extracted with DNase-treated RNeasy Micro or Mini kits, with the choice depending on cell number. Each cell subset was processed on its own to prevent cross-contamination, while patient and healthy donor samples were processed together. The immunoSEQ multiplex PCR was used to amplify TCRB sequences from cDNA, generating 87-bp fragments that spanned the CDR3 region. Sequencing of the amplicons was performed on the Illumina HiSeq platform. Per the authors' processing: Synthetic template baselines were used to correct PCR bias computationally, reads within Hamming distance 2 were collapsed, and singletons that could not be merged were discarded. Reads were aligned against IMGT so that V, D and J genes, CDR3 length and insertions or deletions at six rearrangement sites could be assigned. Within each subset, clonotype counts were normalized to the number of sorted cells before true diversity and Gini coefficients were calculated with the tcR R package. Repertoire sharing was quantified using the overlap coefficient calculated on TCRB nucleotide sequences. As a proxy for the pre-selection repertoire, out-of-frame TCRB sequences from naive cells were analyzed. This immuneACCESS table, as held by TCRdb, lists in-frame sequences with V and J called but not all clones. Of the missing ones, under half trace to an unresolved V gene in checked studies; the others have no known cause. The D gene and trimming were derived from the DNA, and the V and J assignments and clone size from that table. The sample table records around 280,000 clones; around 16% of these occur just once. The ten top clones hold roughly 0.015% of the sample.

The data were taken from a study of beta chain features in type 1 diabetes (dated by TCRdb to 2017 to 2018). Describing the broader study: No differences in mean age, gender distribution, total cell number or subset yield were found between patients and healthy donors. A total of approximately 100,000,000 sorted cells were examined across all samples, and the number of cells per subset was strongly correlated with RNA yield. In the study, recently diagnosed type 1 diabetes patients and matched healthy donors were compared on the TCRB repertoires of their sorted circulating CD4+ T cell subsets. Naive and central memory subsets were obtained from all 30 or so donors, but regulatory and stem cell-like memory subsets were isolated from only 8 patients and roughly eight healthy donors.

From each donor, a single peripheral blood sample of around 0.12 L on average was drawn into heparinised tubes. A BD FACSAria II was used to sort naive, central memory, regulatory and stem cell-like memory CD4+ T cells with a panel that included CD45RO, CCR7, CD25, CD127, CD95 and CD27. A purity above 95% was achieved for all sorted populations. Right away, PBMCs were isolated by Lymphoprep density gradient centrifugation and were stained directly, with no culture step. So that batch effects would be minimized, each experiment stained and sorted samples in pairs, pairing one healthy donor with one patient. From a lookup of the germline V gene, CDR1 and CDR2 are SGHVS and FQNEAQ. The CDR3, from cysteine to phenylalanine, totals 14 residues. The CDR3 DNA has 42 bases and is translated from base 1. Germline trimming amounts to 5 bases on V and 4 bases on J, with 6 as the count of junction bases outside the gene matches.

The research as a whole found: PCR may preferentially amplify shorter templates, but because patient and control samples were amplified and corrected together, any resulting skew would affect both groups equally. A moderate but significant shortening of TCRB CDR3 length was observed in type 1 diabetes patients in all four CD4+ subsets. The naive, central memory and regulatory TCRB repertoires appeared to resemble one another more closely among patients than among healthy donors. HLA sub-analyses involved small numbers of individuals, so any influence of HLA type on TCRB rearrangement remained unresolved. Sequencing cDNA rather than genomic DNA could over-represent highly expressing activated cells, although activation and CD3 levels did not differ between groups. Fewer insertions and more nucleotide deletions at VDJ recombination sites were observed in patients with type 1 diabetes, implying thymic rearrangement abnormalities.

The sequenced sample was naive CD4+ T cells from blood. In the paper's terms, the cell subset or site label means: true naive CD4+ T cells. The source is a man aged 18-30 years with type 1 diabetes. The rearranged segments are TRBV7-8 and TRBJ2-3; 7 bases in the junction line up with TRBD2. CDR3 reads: CASSQGLLSDTQYF. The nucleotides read TGTGCCAGCAGCCAGGGACTATTGTCAGATACGCAGTATTTT.